This T cell receptor beta chain was recovered during a study of spatial heterogeneity in lung cancer. Overall study context: The library had UMIs, and each TCR and UMI pair averaged more than ten raw reads. Study-level points and caveats: The study found ubiquitous expanded tumor TCRs in blood more at resection than follow-up.

With respect to this clonotype: What it binds is unknown.

Carried by each TCR cDNA molecule was a unique molecular identifier. TCRdb reanalysed the 5' RACE reads using MiXCR and keeps one entry per CDR3 protein. The sample has about 82,000 distinct CDR3 sequences, roughly 12% seen once. Time point described: sample taken at primary tumor resection. Tumor, nontumor lung or frozen PBMC supplied whole RNA, sequenced without sorting. Donation came from over 60 patients with untreated early-stage non-small cell lung cancer. V dropped 1 base and J dropped 3 bases, with 7 bases sitting between them. Germline-derived CDR1 and CDR2 are SGHTA and FQGNSA. The CDR3 is made up of 14 amino acids.

The sample in question was PBMCs, obtained at surgery. This TCR was sampled from a male donor with early-stage non-small cell lung cancer. V usage is TRBV7-2 and J usage is TRBJ1-3; D gene uncertain. The CDR3 region is CASSLGLNGNTIYF. DNA of the CDR3: TGTGCCAGCAGCTTAGGACTCAATGGAAACACCATATATTTT. The variable domain in full, completed from reference TRBV7-2 and TRBJ1-3, reads GAGVSQSPSNKVTEKGKDVELRCDPISGHTALYWYRQSLGQGLEFLIYFQGNSAPDKSGLPSDRFSAERTGGSVSTLTIQRTQQEDSAVYLCASSLGLNGNTIYFGEGSWLTVV.